These 19 T cell receptor beta chains originate from one sample sequenced in a study of shared clonotypes between healthy human individuals. TCRdb's copy holds only in-frame clones and misses some; the assay was immunoSEQ multiplex PCR. The sample includes about 1.5 million clones, 96% of them seen just once. Sequences were obtained from naive CD4+ T cells sorted from blood. Described subset: CD45RA+ positively selected. These receptor sequences come from a man aged 30 to 39 in good health.

V usage is TRBV28 and J usage is TRBJ2-7; D may be TRBD1 (6 bases). The CDR3 length is 17 residues. Trimming cost V 6 bases and J 4 bases, with 25 bases left between them. CDR1 is MDHEN, CDR2 SYDVKM, per germline. CDR3 sequence (DNA): TGTGCCAGCAGCAAGCTCTCGACAGGACCCCTCGGGTACGAGCAGTACTTC. Translated: CASSKLSTGPLGYEQYF.

The rearrangement joins TRBV7-8 to TRBJ2-1; 8 nucleotides match TRBD2. This CDR3 comprises 14 residues. V dropped 6 bases and J dropped 6; count of bases not matched to a gene: 7. Looked up from germline, CDR1 is SGHVS and CDR2 is FQNEAQ. The DNA of the CDR3 is TGTGCCAGCAGGAGGGGACTAGTCCTCAATGAGCAGTTCTTC. This gives the protein CASRRGLVLNEQFF.

The V call is TRBV29-1, the J call TRBJ2-6; D might be TRBD2 (5 bases). Germline V CDR1 and CDR2: SQVTM, ANQGSEA. Deletions cut 1 base from V and 4 bases from J, with 11 bases between. The length of the CDR3 is 15 residues. The CDR3 nucleotides are TGCAGCGTTGAAGTCCCCGGGATGGGGGCCAACGTCCTGACTTTC. As protein: CSVEVPGMGANVLTF.

J is TRBJ1-1 and V is TRBV6-5, with TRBD1 as a possible D gene (6 bases). The CDR3 totals 14 residues. Germline V CDR1 and CDR2: MNHEY, SVGAGI. Trimming took off 0 bases at V and 6 bases at J, with 11 bases between the two ends. The CDR3 bases are TGTGCCAGCAGTTACTCCGCAGGGGTCGCTGAAGCTTTCTTT. Protein sequence: CASSYSAGVAEAFF.

The CDR3 DNA reads as TGTGCCACCATACAGAGCTCTGGAAACACCATATATTTT. Encoded protein: CATIQSSGNTIYF. J is TRBJ1-3 and V is TRBV2; D call uncertain. This CDR3 spans 13 amino acids. The germline CDR1 and CDR2 sequences are SNHLY and FYNNEI. V was clipped by 10 bases and J by 0 bases, with 10 bases between them.

This clone was seen just once. This chain's CDR3 is CASSIGLASTDTQYF. The CDR3 DNA sequence: TGTGCCAGCTCTATCGGACTAGCGAGCACAGATACGCAGTATTTT. The chain links TRBV27 to TRBJ2-3, with TRBD2 matching 9 bases. CDR1 is MNHEY, CDR2 SMNVEV, per germline (reference sequence). There are 15 residues in the CDR3. The V segment lost 8 bases and the J segment 0 bases; nucleotides outside the gene matches: 6.

The chain links TRBV28 to TRBJ2-1; 10 nucleotides line up with TRBD2. There are 13 residues in the CDR3. The germline CDR1 and CDR2 sequences are MDHEN and SYDVKM. The trim removed 10 bases at V and 6 bases at J, leaving 6 bases unmatched. The CDR3 is CATSLAGANEQFF. CDR3 bases: TGTGCCACCTCGCTAGCGGGGGCCAATGAGCAGTTCTTC.

The CDR3 loop reads CASSFSGEDQPQHF. DNA of the CDR3: TGTGCCAGCAGCTTTTCAGGGGAGGATCAGCCCCAGCATTTT. V gene TRBV7-2 combines with J gene TRBJ1-5, with D tentatively TRBD1 (6 bases). Trimming removed 3 bases from V and 5 bases from J, with 11 bases in between. CDR1 and CDR2 (germline): SGHTA, FQGNSA. The CDR3 contains 14 residues.

V and J are TRBV2 and TRBJ2-7, with D unresolved. V gave up 3 bases and J gave up 2 bases, with 11 bases separating them. Germline V gene data show CDR1 as SNHLY and CDR2 as FYNNEI. CDR3 length: 14 residues. CDR3 DNA: TGTGCCAGCAGTGAGGTCAGGATTGCCTACGAGCAGTACTTC. Translated: CASSEVRIAYEQYF.

A word on this clone: In the same sample, other DNA sequences code for this CDR3. This chain joins TRBV10-1 and TRBJ1-3; no definite D call. Germline assignment: CDR1 WNHNN and CDR2 SYGVQD (reference sequence). This CDR3 has 13 residues. V lost 4 bases, J lost 0 bases, and 4 bases lay in between. In DNA form, the CDR3 reads TGCGCCAGCAGTGCCAGCTCTGGAAACACCATATATTTT. It yields the protein CASSASSGNTIYF.

V usage is TRBV25-1 and J usage is TRBJ2-1, with D hard to call. Trimming took 5 bases from V and 4 from J, leaving 9 bases between them. The CDR3 has 13 amino acids. CDR1 is MGHDK and CDR2 is SYGVNS in the germline V gene. The CDR3 loop is CASSLPGYNEQFF. The CDR3 DNA reads TGTGCCAGCAGTCTCCCCGGGTACAATGAGCAGTTCTTC.

This chain links TRBV5-4 with TRBJ1-1, with 8 positions matching TRBD1. Germline lookup yields CDR1 SGHNT and CDR2 YYREEE (reference sequence). Trimming removed 1 base from V and 0 bases from J; junction bases left unmatched: 5. This CDR3 is built from 16 residues. CDR3 DNA sequence: TGTGCCAGCAGCTTGCGCAGGGGGCCATTGAACACTGAAGCTTTCTTT. Residues: CASSLRRGPLNTEAFF.

The CDR3 DNA reads TGCGCCAGCAGTTCTCTCCCCGGCGTCTACAATGAGCAGTTCTTC. It specifies CASSSLPGVYNEQFF. This chain uses TRBV10-1 with TRBJ2-1; D not resolved. Germline V lookup: CDR1 WNHNN, CDR2 SYGVQD (reference sequence). This CDR3 is built from 15 residues. V shed 5 bases and J shed 3 bases, with 14 bases lying between them.

Written as DNA, the CDR3 is TGTGCCAGCAGCCCACAAGGCAATATACTGTTTTTT. Its protein product is CASSPQGNILFF. The chain carries TRBV7-9 and TRBJ1-4; unclear D gene. The CDR3 covers 12 residues. V was clipped by 5 bases and J by 13 bases, with 14 bases between them. Germline V lookup: CDR1 SEHNR, CDR2 FQNEAQ (reference sequence).

This sequence joins TRBV5-6 and TRBJ2-3, with 9 bases that match TRBD1. The CDR3 spans 16 residues. Looked up from germline, CDR1 is SGHDT and CDR2 is YYEEEE. Losses at the gene ends were 0 bases for V and 0 bases for J; bases not matched to a gene: 2. CDR3 sequence reads: CASSLDRGRSTDTQYF. DNA for the CDR3: TGTGCCAGCAGCTTGGACAGGGGGCGGAGCACAGATACGCAGTATTTT.

The chain is built from TRBV27 and TRBJ2-1, with D uncertain. Between the trimmed V and J ends, which lost 5 bases and 0 bases, there was a span of 8 bases. The CDR3 consists of 14 residues. Germline values: CDR1 MNHEY, CDR2 SMNVEV (reference sequence). The CDR3 spells CASSVESSYNEQFF. The CDR3 DNA reads as TGTGCCAGCAGTGTCGAGAGCTCCTACAATGAGCAGTTCTTC.

For the CDR3, the DNA is TGTGCCAGCAGACAGGGGGCCCTGGAGACCCAGTACTTC. This codes for CASRQGALETQYF. The chain recombines TRBV6-1 with TRBJ2-5; TRBD1 matches at 9 bases. V dropped 6 bases and J dropped 5; count of bases not matched to a gene: 4. The CDR3 runs 13 residues. In germline, CDR1 is MNHNS, CDR2 SASEGT.

V and J are TRBV5-1 and TRBJ2-7; D possibly corresponds to TRBD1 (6 bases). CDR1 SGHRS and CDR2 YFSETQ come from the germline V gene. Between the trimmed V and J ends, which lost 4 bases and 1 base, there was a span of 18 bases. This CDR3 has 16 amino acids. The CDR3 DNA sequence: TGCGCCAGCAGCCCGGTACAGAACAGGGCTTCCTACGAGCAGTACTTC. Translation gives CASSPVQNRASYEQYF.

The chain couples TRBV29-1 to TRBJ1-1; D call uncertain. This CDR3 is 12 amino acids long. Trimming took off 4 bases at V and 1 base at J, with 7 bases between the two ends. The germline CDR1 and CDR2 sequences are SQVTM and ANQGSEA. CDR3 bases: TGCAGCGTTGGGGCGGGGAACACTGAAGCTTTCTTT. Its translation: CSVGAGNTEAFF.